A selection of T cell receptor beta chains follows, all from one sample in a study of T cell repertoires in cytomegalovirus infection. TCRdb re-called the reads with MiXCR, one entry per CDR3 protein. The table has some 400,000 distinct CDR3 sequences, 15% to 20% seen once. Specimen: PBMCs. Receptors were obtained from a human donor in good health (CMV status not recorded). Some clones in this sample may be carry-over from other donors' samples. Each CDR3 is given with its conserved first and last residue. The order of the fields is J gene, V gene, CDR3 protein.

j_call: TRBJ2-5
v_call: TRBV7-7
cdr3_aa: CASSLAAQGGETQYF

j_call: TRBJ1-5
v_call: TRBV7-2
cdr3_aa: CASSPGQGLSPQHF

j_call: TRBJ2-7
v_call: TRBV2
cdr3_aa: CASSAGQGDIEQYF

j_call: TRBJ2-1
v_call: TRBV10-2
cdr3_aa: CASRPRGPVTSEQFF

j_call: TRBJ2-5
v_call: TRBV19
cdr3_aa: CASSDAGWETQYF

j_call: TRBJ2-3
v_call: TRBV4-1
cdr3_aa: CAGSQEIGLAGVADTQYF

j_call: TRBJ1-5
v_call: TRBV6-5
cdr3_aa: CASRPLGGNSNQPQHF

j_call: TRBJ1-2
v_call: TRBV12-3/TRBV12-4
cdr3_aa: CASSFRPGWGYTF

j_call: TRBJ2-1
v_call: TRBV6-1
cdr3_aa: CASSQSRSYLHF

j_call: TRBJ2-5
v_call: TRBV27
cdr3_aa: CASSLLGTGQETQYF

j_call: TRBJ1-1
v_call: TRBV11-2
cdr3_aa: CASSPTGRDTEAFF

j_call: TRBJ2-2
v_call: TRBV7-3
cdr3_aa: CASSSSGVGTGELFF

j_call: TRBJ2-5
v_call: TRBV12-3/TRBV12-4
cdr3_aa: CASSFIPETQYF

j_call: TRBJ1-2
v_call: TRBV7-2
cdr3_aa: CASSLGMGENYGYTF

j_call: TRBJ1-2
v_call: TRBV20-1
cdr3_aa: CSAIRAATNYGYTF

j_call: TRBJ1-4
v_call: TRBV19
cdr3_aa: CASSARLGELFF

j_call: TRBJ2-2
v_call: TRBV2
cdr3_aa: CASSVFSSLNTGELFF

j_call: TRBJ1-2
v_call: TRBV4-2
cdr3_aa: CASSPTGNTASYGYTF

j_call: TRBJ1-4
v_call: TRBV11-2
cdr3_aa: CASTPVRGGEKLFF

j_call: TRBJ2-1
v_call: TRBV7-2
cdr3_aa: CASRVTGSSYNEQFF

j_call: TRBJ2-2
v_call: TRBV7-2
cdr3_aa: CASSFRITGELFF

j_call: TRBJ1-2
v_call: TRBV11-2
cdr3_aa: CASSLLTGTGGDNYGYTF

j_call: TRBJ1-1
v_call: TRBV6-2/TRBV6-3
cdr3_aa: CASSYPRGQRNTEAFF

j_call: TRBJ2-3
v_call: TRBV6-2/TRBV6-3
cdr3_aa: CASSYVGGSGSSTDTQYF

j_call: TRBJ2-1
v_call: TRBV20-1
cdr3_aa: CSAEETGYNEQFF

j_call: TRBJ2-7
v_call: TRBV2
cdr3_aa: CASTYNGEQYF

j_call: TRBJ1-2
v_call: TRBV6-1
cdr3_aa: CASSEVSWAVVDYGYTF

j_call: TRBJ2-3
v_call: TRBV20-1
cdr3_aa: CSARERGTPADTQYF

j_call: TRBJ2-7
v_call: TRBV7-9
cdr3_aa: CASTPTMGAHSYEQYF

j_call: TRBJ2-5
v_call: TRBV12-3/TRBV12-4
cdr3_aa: CASTGTSGTFQETQYF

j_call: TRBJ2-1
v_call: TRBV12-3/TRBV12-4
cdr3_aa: CASSLGPHEVNEQFF

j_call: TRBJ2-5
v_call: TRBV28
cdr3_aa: CASSLLGQIKETQYF

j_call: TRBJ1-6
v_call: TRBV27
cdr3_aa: CASSLIWGSPLHF

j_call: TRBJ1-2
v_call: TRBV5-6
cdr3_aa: CASSVTTNYGYTF

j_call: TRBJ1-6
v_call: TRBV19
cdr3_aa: CASSIVIGNSPLHF

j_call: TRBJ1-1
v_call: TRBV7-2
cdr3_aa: CASSLGIVTEAFF

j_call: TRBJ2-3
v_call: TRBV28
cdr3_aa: CASSPPQGPDTQYF

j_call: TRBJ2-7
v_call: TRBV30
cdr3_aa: CAWSARDRGIDEQYF

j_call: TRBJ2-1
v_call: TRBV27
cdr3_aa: CASSLQGVADEQFF

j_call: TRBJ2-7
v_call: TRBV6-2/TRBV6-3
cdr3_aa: CASSRTSAAPYEQYF

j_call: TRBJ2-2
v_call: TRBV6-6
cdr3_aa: CASSRDGDTGELFF

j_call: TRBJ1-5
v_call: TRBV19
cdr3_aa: CASQTGGKQPQHF

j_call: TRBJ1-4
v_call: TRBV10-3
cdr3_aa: CAISEGPSDNEKLFF

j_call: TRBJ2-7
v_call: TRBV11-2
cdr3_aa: CASSLVYGGSYEQYF

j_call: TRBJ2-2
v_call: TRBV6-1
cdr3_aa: CASSERGGGTGELFF

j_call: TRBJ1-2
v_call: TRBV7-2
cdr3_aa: CASSFISNYGYTF

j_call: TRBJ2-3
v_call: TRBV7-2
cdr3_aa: CASSLELAGGTDTQYF

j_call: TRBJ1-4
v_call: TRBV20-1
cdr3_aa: CSARVPDRGYEKLFF

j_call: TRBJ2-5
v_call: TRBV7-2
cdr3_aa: CASSLAGLQETQYF

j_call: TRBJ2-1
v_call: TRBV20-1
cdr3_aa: CSALLASGGWGEQFF

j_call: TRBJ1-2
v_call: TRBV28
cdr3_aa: CASRESTTKDYGYTF

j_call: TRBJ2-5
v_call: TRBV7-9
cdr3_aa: CASSLTGGPETQYF

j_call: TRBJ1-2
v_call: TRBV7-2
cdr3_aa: CASSLSRGTGAYGYTF

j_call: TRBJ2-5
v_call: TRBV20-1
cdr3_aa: CSARPSGEETQYF

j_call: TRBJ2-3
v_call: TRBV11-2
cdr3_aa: CASSLASGGITDTQYF

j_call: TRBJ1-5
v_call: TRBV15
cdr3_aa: CATSRGADAIYSNQPQHF